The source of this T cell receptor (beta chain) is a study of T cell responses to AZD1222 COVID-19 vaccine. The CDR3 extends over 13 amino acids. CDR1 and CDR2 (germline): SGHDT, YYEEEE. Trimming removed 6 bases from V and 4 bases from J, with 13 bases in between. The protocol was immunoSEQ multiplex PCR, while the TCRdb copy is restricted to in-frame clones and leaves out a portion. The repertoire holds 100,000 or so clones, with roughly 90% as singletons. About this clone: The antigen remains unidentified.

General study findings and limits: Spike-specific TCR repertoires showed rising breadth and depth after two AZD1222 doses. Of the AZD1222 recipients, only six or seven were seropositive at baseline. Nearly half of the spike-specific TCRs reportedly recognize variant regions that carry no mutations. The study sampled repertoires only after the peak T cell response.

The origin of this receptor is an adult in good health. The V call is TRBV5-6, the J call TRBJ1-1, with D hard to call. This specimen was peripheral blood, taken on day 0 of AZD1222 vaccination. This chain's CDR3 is CASTSTRGTEAFF. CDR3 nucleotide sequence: TGTGCCAGCACCTCCACACGGGGCACTGAAGCTTTCTTT.